This T cell receptor beta chain was identified in a study of CD8+CD57+ T cells in acquired aplastic anemia. Patients chosen for sequencing had shown CD8+CD57+ cell expansion by flow cytometry. Investigators profiled TCR beta VDJ and CDR3 from genomic DNA template. TCRdb used MiXCR to reprocess the reads, holding one entry per CDR3 protein. The sample records over 150,000 distinct CDR3 sequences, more than 60% being singletons. From germline, CDR1 is LGHDT and CDR2 YNNKEL (reference sequence). This CDR3 is built from 15 residues. V was clipped by 0 bases and J by 6 bases; unmatched bases: 6. Only a few counts were recorded for this clonotype.

The sequenced sample was sorted CD4+, CD8+, or CD8+CD57+ T cells (not recorded which) from PBMCs. The J gene is TRBJ2-3, the V gene TRBV3-1, with 7 bases that match TRBD2. The origin of this receptor is a human donor with aplastic anemia. The CDR3 region is CASSQDGLDRDTQYF. The CDR3 region has the DNA TGTGCCAGCAGCCAAGATGGACTAGACCGTGATACGCAGTATTTT.